This passage covers 19 T cell receptor beta chains from one sample sequenced in a study of T cells in Graves' hyperthyroidism and ophthalmopathy. TCR beta CDR3 sequences were amplified from RNA transcripts. During a first-round RT-PCR of the TCR CDR3, the HTBI primer set was used. MiXCR, run by TCRdb on the multiplex PCR reads, gives a single entry per CDR3 protein. The table lists 500,000 to 600,000 distinct CDR3 sequences, just under 20% of them singletons. What was sequenced was blood. The receptors originated from a man aged 35 to 55 with Graves' ophthalmopathy.

This clonotype appeared many times. The V and J genes are TRBV3-1 and TRBJ2-5; D tentatively reads TRBD1 or TRBD2 (6 bases each). V lost 1 base and J lost 5, with 17 bases in between. CDR1 is LGHDT and CDR2 is YNNKEL in the germline V gene (reference sequence). CDR3 length: 16 amino acids. CDR3 in DNA: TGTGCCAGCAGCCAAGCTCATGAGGGGGGCTATGAGACCCAGTACTTC. Translation: CASSQAHEGGYETQYF.

This rearrangement joins TRBV7-9 to TRBJ1-3; TRBD1 is a possible D gene (5 bases). Germline-derived CDR1 and CDR2 are SEHNR and FQNEAQ (reference sequence). The V gene lost 5 bases and the J gene lost 4 bases, with 6 bases spanning the gap. CDR3 length: 12 amino acids. CDR3: CASSNRGNTIYF. The CDR3 nucleotides read TGTGCCAGCAGCAACAGGGGAAACACCATATATTTT.

The CDR3 DNA sequence: TGTGCCAGCAGCCCCTGGAAACCGAGGGCCGGGGAGCTGTTTTTT. Protein product: CASSPWKPRAGELFF. The J gene is TRBJ2-2, the V gene TRBV7-9, with D tentatively TRBD2 (5 bases). The CDR3 covers 15 residues. Per the germline V gene, CDR1 is SEHNR and CDR2 is FQNEAQ (reference sequence). Trimming removed 5 bases from V and 6 bases from J, with 16 bases in between.

This chain joins TRBV11-3 and TRBJ2-2; D is unclear. Trimming shortened V by 5 bases and J by 6 bases, and 10 bases separated the two germline ends. Germline loops: CDR1 SGHNT, CDR2 YENEEA. This CDR3 spans 13 amino acids. CDR3 region: CASSQAPSGELFF. The CDR3 bases are TGTGCCAGCAGCCAGGCCCCCTCCGGGGAGCTGTTTTTT.

This chain joins TRBV5-4 and TRBJ1-1, with D unclear. CDR1 is SGHNT and CDR2 is YYREEE in the germline V gene (reference sequence). V was trimmed by 4 bases and J by 0 bases, leaving 13 bases between them. This CDR3 spans 15 amino acids. The CDR3 sequence: CASSPTEGLNTEAFF. CDR3 coding DNA: TGTGCCAGCAGCCCTACCGAGGGTCTGAACACTGAAGCTTTCTTT. Looking up the rest from reference TRBV5-4 and TRBJ1-1 gives the full variable domain: ETGVTQSPTHLIKTRGQQVTLRCSSQSGHNTVSWYQQALGQGPQFIFQYYREEENGRGNFPPRFSGLQFPNYSSELNVNALELDDSALYLCASSPTEGLNTEAFFGQGTRLTVV.

J is TRBJ1-6 and V is TRBV12-3 or TRBV12-4; D remains ambiguous. V shed 7 bases and J shed 8 bases, with 9 bases lying between them. CDR3 length: 12 residues. The CDR3 sequence is CASKHHYSPLHF. CDR3 coding DNA: TGTGCCAGCAAACATCATTATTCACCCCTCCACTTT.

The gene calls are TRBV5-1 and TRBJ2-7, with 9 bases matching TRBD2. This CDR3 has 15 amino acids. Germline V gives CDR1 SGHRS, CDR2 YFSETQ. The junction had 8 bases not matched to a gene; V was cut back by 4 bases and J by 3 bases. CDR3 loop: CASSQGSGRSYEQYF. The CDR3, as DNA: TGCGCCAGCAGCCAAGGGAGCGGGAGGAGCTACGAGCAGTACTTC. Variable domain in full (rest from reference TRBV5-1 and TRBJ2-7): KAGVTQTPRYLIKTRGQQVTLSCSPISGHRSVSWYQQTPGQGLQFLFEYFSETQRNKGNFPGRFSGRQFSNSRSEMNVSTLELGDSALYLCASSQGSGRSYEQYFGPGTRLTVT.

This clonotype was seen a few times. The V call is TRBV19, the J call TRBJ1-1; the D is unclear. The V gene's germline CDR1 is LNHDA and CDR2 SQIVND (reference sequence). The CDR3 is 14 residues long. V shed 5 bases and J shed 1 base, with 11 bases lying between them. The CDR3 nucleotides are TGTGCCAGTAGTGAGGTCAACCGGAACACTGAAGCTTTCTTT. Protein product: CASSEVNRNTEAFF.

The sample holds many counts of this clonotype. The CDR3 DNA reads TGTGCCAGCAGCGGCGGCCGCTGGGAGACCCAGTACTTC. This translates into CASSGGRWETQYF. The J gene is TRBJ2-5, the V gene TRBV11-2; unclear D gene. This CDR3 is built from 13 residues. Trimming left V 5 bases short and J 5 bases short, with 12 bases between. Germline V gene sequence: CDR1 SGHAT, CDR2 FQNNGV.

The chain combines TRBV9 with TRBJ1-4, with D unclear. The CDR3 is 15 amino acids. V was cut by 4 bases and J by 6 bases, with 16 bases left in between. Germline CDR1 is SGDLS and CDR2 is YYNGEE. The CDR3 region is CASSTTARWDEKLFF. As DNA, the CDR3 is TGTGCCAGCAGCACCACAGCAAGGTGGGATGAAAAACTGTTTTTT.

This clonotype was picked up a small number of times. The CDR3 spells CSARVPPQAGGRTEHPDTQYF. The CDR3 DNA reads TGCAGTGCTAGAGTTCCACCCCAAGCGGGGGGCCGAACCGAGCATCCTGATACGCAGTATTTT. This sequence joins TRBV20-1 and TRBJ2-3, with 9 bases fitting TRBD2. CDR1 and CDR2 (germline): DFQATT, SNEGSKA (reference sequence). V lost 1 base to trimming and J lost 6 bases; unmatched junction nucleotides: 26. CDR3 length equals 21 residues.

This clonotype was found a few times. The rearrangement joins TRBV27 to TRBJ1-1; D is uncertain. The CDR3 runs to 13 residues. V was cut by 1 base and J by 13 bases, with 16 bases left in between. Germline values: CDR1 MNHEY, CDR2 SMNVEV (reference sequence). The CDR3 is CASSLFGSVVSFF. DNA for the CDR3: TGTGCCAGCAGTTTATTTGGGTCAGTGGTGAGTTTCTTT.

This clonotype was observed a handful of times. The CDR3 is CASSGRLAVGDEQFF. In DNA, the CDR3 is TGTGCCAGCAGTGGAAGACTAGCGGTTGGCGATGAGCAGTTCTTC. V and J are TRBV27 and TRBJ2-1, with 9 bases aligning to TRBD2. Germline loops: CDR1 MNHEY, CDR2 SMNVEV (reference sequence). The CDR3 spans 15 residues. V dropped 5 bases and J dropped 8; count of bases not matched to a gene: 10.

This clonotype came up many times. The chain couples TRBV20-1 to TRBJ2-7, with D possibly matching TRBD2 (6 bases). V lost 6 bases, J lost 6 bases, and 24 bases lay in between. The CDR3 contains 15 residues. The germline CDR1 and CDR2 sequences are DFQATT and SNEGSKA (reference sequence). The chain's CDR3 is CSAASGGLRVSEQYF. For the CDR3, the DNA is TGCAGTGCCGCCTCAGGAGGACTACGTGTTTCCGAGCAGTACTTC.

This clonotype has just a few counts. The chain employs TRBV7-3 and TRBJ2-3; 7 bases are shared with TRBD2. CDR1 is SGHTA and CDR2 is FQGTGA in the germline V gene. There are 15 residues in the CDR3. Trimming took 5 bases from V and 6 from J; bases not matched to a gene: 11. CDR3 sequence (DNA): TGTGCCAGCAGCCCCCTTGGACTAGACAGTGATACGCAGTATTTT. Residues: CASSPLGLDSDTQYF.

This clonotype was counted ten times or more. The rearrangement joins TRBV5-6 to TRBJ1-1; TRBD1 aligns across 7 bases. The V gene end was trimmed by 9 bases and the J gene end by 5 bases; junction bases not matched to a gene: 10. This CDR3 spans 13 amino acids. Germline-derived CDR1 and CDR2 are SGHDT and YYEEEE. CDR3 sequence reads: CATSQGVGTEAFF. In DNA form, the CDR3 reads TGTGCCACATCCCAGGGGGTAGGAACTGAAGCTTTCTTT.

The gene calls are TRBV29-1 and TRBJ1-1; D unresolved. This CDR3 spans 12 amino acids. With 4 bases removed from V and 1 base from J, the gap between germline ends came to 7 bases. Per germline, CDR1 SQVTM and CDR2 ANQGSEA. The CDR3 here is CSVAGANTEAFF. Written as DNA, the CDR3 is TGCAGCGTTGCGGGTGCGAACACTGAAGCTTTCTTT.

The gene calls are TRBV20-1 and TRBJ2-1; 8 nucleotides match TRBD2. This CDR3 comprises 13 residues. Losses at the gene ends were 1 base for V and 6 bases for J; bases not matched to a gene: 2. The germline V gene has CDR1 DFQATT and CDR2 SNEGSKA (reference sequence). The CDR3 loop reads CSARVRGGNEQFF. The CDR3 DNA reads as TGCAGTGCTAGAGTTCGGGGGGGCAATGAGCAGTTCTTC.

This clonotype was seen ten or more times. The junction and the germline gene differ at one end; a read error may be behind it. The chain joins TRBV6-2 or TRBV6-3 to TRBJ1-1; D remains unclear. The CDR3 contains 14 residues. CDR1 and CDR2 from the germline V gene are MNHEY and SVGEGT. The CDR3 reads CASRAANLNPEAFF. The DNA of the CDR3 is TGTGCCAGCAGGGCAGCTAACTTGAACCCTGAAGCTTTCTTT.